This T cell receptor beta chain emerged from a study of glioma-infiltrating T cells. Amplification of TCR alpha and beta CDR3 regions from RNA used iRepertoire nested multiplex PCR. TCRdb re-analysed the multiplex PCR reads in MiXCR, keeping a single row per CDR3 protein. This sample carries about 200,000 distinct CDR3 sequences, around 30% of them seen once, and the ten largest clones take around 21%. Sequenced material: glioma tissue, nonneoplastic brain tissue, or PBMCs (not recorded which). The sequence derives from a human donor with low-grade glioma or glioblastoma, undergoing nonglioma brain surgery, or in good health (not recorded which).

The CDR3 DNA follows: TGCAGTGCTAGAAAGACTAGCGGGTACAATGAGCAGTTCTTC. Translating it yields CSARKTSGYNEQFF. The chain has TRBV20-1 and TRBJ2-1; 10 nucleotides line up with TRBD2. Germline CDR1 reads DFQATT; CDR2 reads SNEGSKA (reference sequence). This CDR3 has 14 amino acids. With 2 bases clipped from V and 4 bases from J, the junction kept 2 bases outside the gene matches.